The T cell receptor beta chain under discussion was sequenced for a study of OX40 agonist ivuxolimab in advanced cancers. Concerning this clone itself: No antigen is known for it.

The CDR3 contains 15 residues. V was clipped by 5 bases and J by 5 bases, with 16 bases between them. Per the germline V gene, CDR1 is MDHEN and CDR2 is SYDVKM. Sampled blood was obtained at baseline, cycle 4 day 1, and cycle 7 day 1. Method: immunoSEQ multiplex PCR; TCRdb's copy keeps in-frame clones and lacks some. Of 55,000 to 85,000 clones in the sample, 80% to 90% are singletons; the top ten hold over 2.5%. Notes on the study in general: Expanded clones tended on average to be more numerous among CD8+ T cells than CD4+.

The TCR was taken from an adult with an advanced solid tumor such as melanoma, head and neck, liver or kidney cancer. This chain connects TRBV28 to TRBJ1-5; D uncertain. This sample comprised CD4+ or CD8+ T cells sorted from blood, obtained in a trial of the OX40 agonist ivuxolimab. The CDR3 is CASSPRTDADQPQHF. CDR3 sequence (DNA): TGTGCCAGCAGTCCTCGGACGGACGCGGATCAGCCCCAGCATTTT. The full variable domain, completed using reference TRBV28 and TRBJ1-5, is DVKVTQSSRYLVKRTGEKVFLECVQDMDHENMFWYRQDPGLGLRLIYFSYDVKMKEKGDIPEGYSVSREKKERFSLILESASTNQTSMYLCASSPRTDADQPQHFGDGTRLSIL.